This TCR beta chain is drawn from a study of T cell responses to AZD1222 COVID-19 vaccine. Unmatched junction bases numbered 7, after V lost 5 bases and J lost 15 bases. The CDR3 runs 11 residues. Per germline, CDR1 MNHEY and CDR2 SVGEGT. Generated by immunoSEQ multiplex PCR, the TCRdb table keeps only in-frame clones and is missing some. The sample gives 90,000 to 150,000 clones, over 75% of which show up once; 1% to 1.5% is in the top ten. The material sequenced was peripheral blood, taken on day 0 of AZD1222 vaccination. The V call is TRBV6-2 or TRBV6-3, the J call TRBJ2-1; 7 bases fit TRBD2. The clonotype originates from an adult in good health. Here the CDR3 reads CASSRGTTAFF. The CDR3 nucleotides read TGTGCCAGCAGTCGGGGGACTACTGCGTTCTTC.